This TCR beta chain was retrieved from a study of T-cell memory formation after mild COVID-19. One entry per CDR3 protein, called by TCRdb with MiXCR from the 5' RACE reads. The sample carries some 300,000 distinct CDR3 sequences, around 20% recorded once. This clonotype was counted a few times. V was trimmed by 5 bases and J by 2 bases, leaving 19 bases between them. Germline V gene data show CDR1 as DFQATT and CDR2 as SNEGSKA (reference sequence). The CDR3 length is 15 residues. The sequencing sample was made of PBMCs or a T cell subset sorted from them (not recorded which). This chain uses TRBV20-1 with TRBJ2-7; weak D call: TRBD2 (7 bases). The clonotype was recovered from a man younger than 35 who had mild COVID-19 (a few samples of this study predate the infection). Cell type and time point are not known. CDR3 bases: TGCAGTGCTGGGGGGGGGCCTAGCGGACCCTACGAGCAGTACTTC. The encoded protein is CSAGGGPSGPYEQYF.